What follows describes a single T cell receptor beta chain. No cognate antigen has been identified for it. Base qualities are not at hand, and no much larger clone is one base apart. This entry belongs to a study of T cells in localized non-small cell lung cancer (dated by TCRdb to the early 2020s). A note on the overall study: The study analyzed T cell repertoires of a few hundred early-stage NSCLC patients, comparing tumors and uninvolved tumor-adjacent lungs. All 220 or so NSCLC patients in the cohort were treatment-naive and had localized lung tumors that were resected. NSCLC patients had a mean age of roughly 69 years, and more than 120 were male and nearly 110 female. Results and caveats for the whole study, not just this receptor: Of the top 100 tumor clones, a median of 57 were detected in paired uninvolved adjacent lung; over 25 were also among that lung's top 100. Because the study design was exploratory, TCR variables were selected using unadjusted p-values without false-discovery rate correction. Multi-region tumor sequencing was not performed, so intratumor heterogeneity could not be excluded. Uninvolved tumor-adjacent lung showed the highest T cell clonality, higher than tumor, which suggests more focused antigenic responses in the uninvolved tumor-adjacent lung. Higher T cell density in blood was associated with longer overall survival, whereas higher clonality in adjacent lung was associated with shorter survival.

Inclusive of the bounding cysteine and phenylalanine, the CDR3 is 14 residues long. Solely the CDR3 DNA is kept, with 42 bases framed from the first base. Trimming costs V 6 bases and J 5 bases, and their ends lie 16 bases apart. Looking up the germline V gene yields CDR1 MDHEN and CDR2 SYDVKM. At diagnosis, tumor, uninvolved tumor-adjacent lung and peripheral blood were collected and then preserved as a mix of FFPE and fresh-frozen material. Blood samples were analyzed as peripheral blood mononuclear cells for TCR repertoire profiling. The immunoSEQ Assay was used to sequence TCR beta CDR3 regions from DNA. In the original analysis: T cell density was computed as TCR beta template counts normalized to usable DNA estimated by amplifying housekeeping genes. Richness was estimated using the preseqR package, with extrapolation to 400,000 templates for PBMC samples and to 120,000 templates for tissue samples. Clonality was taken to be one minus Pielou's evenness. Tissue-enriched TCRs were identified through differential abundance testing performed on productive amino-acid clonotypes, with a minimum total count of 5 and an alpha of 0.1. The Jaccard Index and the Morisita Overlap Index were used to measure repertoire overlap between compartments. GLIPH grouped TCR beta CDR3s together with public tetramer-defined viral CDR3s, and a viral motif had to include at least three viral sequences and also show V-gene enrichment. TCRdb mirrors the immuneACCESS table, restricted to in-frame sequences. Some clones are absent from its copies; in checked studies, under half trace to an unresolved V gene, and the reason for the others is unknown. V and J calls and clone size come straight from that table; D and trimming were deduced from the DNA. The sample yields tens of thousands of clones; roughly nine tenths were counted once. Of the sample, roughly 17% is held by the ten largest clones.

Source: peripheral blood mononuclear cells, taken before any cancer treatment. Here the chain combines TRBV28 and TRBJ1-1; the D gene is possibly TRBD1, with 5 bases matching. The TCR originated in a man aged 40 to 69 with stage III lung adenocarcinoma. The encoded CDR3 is CASSPQVRLTEAFF. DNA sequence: TGTGCCAGCAGCCCACAGGTGCGGTTGACTGAAGCTTTCTTT.